Listed below are T cell receptor beta chains from one sample, sequenced in a study of radiation and T cells in renal cell carcinoma. Assay: immunoSEQ multiplex PCR; the TCRdb copy retains only in-frame clones and omits some. The table lists 19,000 or so clones, about 60% of them singletons. Sequenced material: tumor tissue, taken from a patient whose treatment was nephrectomy without radiotherapy. Receptors were obtained from a man aged 45-60 years with renal cell carcinoma. Each CDR3 is given with its conserved first and last residue.

V gene	CDR3 length	J gene	CDR3 protein
TRBV6-5	14	TRBJ2-7	CASRRTYRENEQYF
TRBV7-2	12	TRBJ2-3	CASSLGTDTQYF
TRBV7-6	13	TRBJ2-7	CASSLIPRDEQYF
TRBV5-4	13	TRBJ2-7	CASSLGGEYEQYF
TRBV19	15	TRBJ2-7	CASSIAATITYEQYF
TRBV27	13	TRBJ1-4	CASARTGAEKLFF
TRBV30	13	TRBJ1-2	CAWSARRQGGYTF
TRBV4-2	16	TRBJ1-6	CASSQAPTNYNSPLHF
TRBV11-3	13	TRBJ2-5	CASSSRGQETQYF
TRBV7-2	16	TRBJ1-6	CASSLGLGQGDSPLHF
TRBV6-1	13	TRBJ2-1	CASSEQVQQEQFF
TRBV10-2	16	TRBJ1-5	CASSEGTGGFSQPQHF
TRBV10-3	16	TRBJ2-7	CAISEGLADLSYEQYF
TRBV15	15	TRBJ1-5	CATSRDGGTNQPQHF
TRBV29-1	13	TRBJ1-3	CSARGGSGNTIYF
TRBV12-5	10	TRBJ1-1	CASGFREAFF
TRBV4-1	14	TRBJ1-6	CASSLGQKDSPLHF
TRBV27	16	TRBJ2-2	CASSLFLAGGTGELFF
TRBV19	13	TRBJ1-5	CASSRDAVQPQHF
TRBV29-1	13	TRBJ2-7	CSARAGAAYEQYF
TRBV2	18	TRBJ2-2	CASALYPGQGAVTGELFF